This TCR beta chain was sequenced in a study of T cells after yellow fever vaccination. Study context: SMART-Seq v4 Ultra Low Input prepared libraries from low-cell fractions.

Study-wide results and limits: Subsequent booster samples again held most clones from primary vaccination (under 98% CD4, about 90% CD8). Repertoires sorted by FACS could include abundant clonotypes that are contaminants from the bulk population.

Germline lookup yields CDR1 MNHEY and CDR2 SVGEGT. This CDR3 has 13 residues. The V end was cut by 7 bases, the J end by 0 bases, with 4 bases between. 5'RACE template switching produced TCR cDNA carrying a universal primer site and UMIs. One entry per CDR3 protein, called by TCRdb with MiXCR from the 5' RACE reads. The sample records some 260,000 distinct CDR3 sequences, roughly 5.6% being singletons. To note about this clonotype: Its target is unknown.

The chain is built from TRBV6-2 or TRBV6-3 and TRBJ1-6, with D hard to call. The TCR sequence derives from a young man who received the YFV17D yellow fever vaccine. This material consisted of CD4+ T cells sorted from PBMCs, taken on the day of the yellow fever booster vaccination. The CDR3 protein is CASTFSYNSPLHF. CDR3 sequence (DNA): TGTGCCAGCACCTTCTCCTATAATTCACCCCTCCACTTT.